The 29 T cell receptor beta chains below come from one sample, sequenced in a study of chemoradiotherapy in HPV16-positive cancers. Produced via immunoSEQ multiplex PCR; TCRdb's table is partial and in-frame only. The sample includes about 14,000 clones, approximately 74% of them seen just once. The specimen was taken from a patient who underwent chemoradiotherapy. The receptors originated from a human donor with HPV-associated anogenital cancer.

Here the CDR3 reads CASSPGLAVKTQYF. DNA of the CDR3: TGTGCCAGCAGCCCCGGGTTGGCGGTCAAGACCCAGTACTTC. The J gene is TRBJ2-5, the V gene TRBV11-2, with D unclear. Germline assignment: CDR1 SGHAT and CDR2 FQNNGV. Trimming pared 5 bases from V and 6 bases from J, leaving 16 bases between. The CDR3 is made up of 14 amino acids.

On this clone itself: Its ends do not fully match the called genes, so a read error is possible. The chain carries TRBV6-1 and TRBJ2-7; D is perhaps TRBD1 (5 bases). Per the germline V gene, CDR1 is MNHNS and CDR2 is SASEGT. The CDR3 spans 11 residues. DNA of the CDR3: TGTGCCAGCAGTGTAGCCGGACACCGGTGGTTC. As protein: CASSVAGHRWF.

This rearrangement joins TRBV14 to TRBJ1-2; the D gene is possibly TRBD1 (5 bases). Trimming shortened V by 2 bases and J by 5 bases, and 15 bases separated the two germline ends. The germline gives CDR1 SGHDN, CDR2 FVKESK. The CDR3 loop spans 15 amino acids. In DNA, the CDR3 is TGTGCCAGCAGCCAACGCGCCGGGACGGATTATGGCTACACCTTC. It yields the protein CASSQRAGTDYGYTF.

This chain uses TRBV10-3 with TRBJ2-1, with 11 positions matching TRBD2. The junction had 5 bases not matched to a gene; V was cut back by 6 bases and J by 4 bases. The CDR3 totals 15 residues. CDR1 ENHRY and CDR2 SYGVKD come from the germline V gene. This chain's CDR3 is CAIRRSGREYNEQFF. CDR3 nucleotides: TGTGCCATCAGGCGTAGCGGGAGGGAATACAATGAGCAGTTCTTC.

The chain links TRBV5-5 to TRBJ1-2; D remains unclear. Per the germline V gene, CDR1 is SGHKS and CDR2 is YYEKEE (reference sequence). The CDR3 is made up of 14 amino acids. Trimming took 1 base from V and 1 from J, leaving 8 bases between them. In nucleotides, the CDR3 is TGTGCCAGCAGCTTGACGGACGGTAACTATGGCTACACCTTC. As protein: CASSLTDGNYGYTF.

The chain carries TRBV9 and TRBJ2-1; tentatively, D is TRBD2 (7 bases). The CDR3 length is 14 residues. Between the trimmed V and J ends, which lost 3 bases and 4 bases, there was a span of 11 bases. Germline lookup yields CDR1 SGDLS and CDR2 YYNGEE. This chain's CDR3 is CASSEGGDYNEQFF. DNA of the CDR3: TGTGCCAGCAGCGAGGGGGGGGATTACAATGAGCAGTTCTTC. The variable domain in full, completed from reference TRBV9 and TRBJ2-1, reads DSGVTQTPKHLITATGQRVTLRCSPRSGDLSVYWYQQSLDQGLQFLIQYYNGEERAKGNILERFSAQQFPDLHSELNLSSLELGDSALYFCASSEGGDYNEQFFGPGTRLTVL.

The V and J genes are TRBV9 and TRBJ2-1, with TRBD1 matching 10 bases. This CDR3 contains 14 residues. The V and J ends lost 4 bases and 8 bases, in that order; junction bases with no gene match: 6. The germline V gene has CDR1 SGDLS and CDR2 YYNGEE. CDR3 DNA sequence: TGTGCCAGCAGCTCGACAGGGGGCCTCTATGAGCAGTTCTTC. Protein: CASSSTGGLYEQFF.

The chain recombines TRBV5-7 with TRBJ2-2; D gene ambiguous. TRBV5-7 is recorded as an ORF, its role being uncertain. The CDR3 has 15 residues. With 0 bases removed from V and 5 bases from J, the gap between germline ends came to 11 bases. Here the CDR3 reads CASSLAWVGTGELFF. For the CDR3, the DNA is TGTGCCAGCAGCTTGGCATGGGTGGGAACCGGGGAGCTGTTTTTT.

The chain carries TRBV5-1 and TRBJ2-3; D may be TRBD1 (6 bases). The CDR3 has 15 amino acids. The germline CDR1 and CDR2 sequences are SGHRS and YFSETQ. Trimming cost V 2 bases and J 1 base, with 11 bases left between them. DNA of the CDR3: TGCGCCAGCAGCTTACAGGGATGGGGCACAGATACGCAGTATTTT. As protein: CASSLQGWGTDTQYF.

The chain joins TRBV2 to TRBJ1-3; no firm D call. From germline, CDR1 is SNHLY and CDR2 FYNNEI. This CDR3 is built from 15 residues. The V gene lost 2 bases and the J gene lost 0 bases, with 8 bases spanning the gap. The chain's CDR3 is CASSETGSSGNTIYF. The CDR3 DNA reads TGTGCCAGCAGTGAAACGGGGAGCTCTGGAAACACCATATATTTT. The whole variable domain, remainder taken from reference TRBV2 and TRBJ1-3, is EPEVTQTPSHQVTQMGQEVILRCVPISNHLYFYWYRQILGQKVEFLVSFYNNEISEKSEIFDDQFSVERPDGSNFTLKIRSTKLEDSAMYFCASSETGSSGNTIYFGEGSWLTVV.

V is TRBV14 and J is TRBJ2-2, with D perhaps being TRBD1 or TRBD2 (5 bases each). The CDR3 loop spans 16 amino acids. Deletions cut 2 bases from V and 0 bases from J, with 10 bases between. Germline lookup yields CDR1 SGHDN and CDR2 FVKESK. The CDR3 loop is CASSQFGTSNTGELFF. The DNA of the CDR3 is TGTGCCAGCAGCCAATTCGGGACCTCGAACACCGGGGAGCTGTTTTTT.

The rearrangement joins TRBV7-6 to TRBJ2-3; 11 nucleotides match TRBD2. The CDR3 is 18 amino acids. From germline, CDR1 is SGHVS and CDR2 FNYEAQ. Trimming removed 1 base from V and 2 bases from J; junction bases left unmatched: 8. The DNA for the CDR3 is TGTGCCAGCAGCTTAGGGACTAGCGGGCCCGGGGTCACAGATACGCAGTATTTT. Protein product: CASSLGTSGPGVTDTQYF.

The chain employs TRBV6-1 and TRBJ2-7; perhaps TRBD2 as D (5 bases). The CDR3 sequence is 11 residues long. Per the germline V gene, CDR1 is MNHNS and CDR2 is SASEGT. Trimming cost V 8 bases and J 3 bases, with 8 bases left between them. CDR3 sequence reads: CASGSHYEQYF. The DNA of the CDR3 is TGTGCCAGCGGGAGCCACTACGAGCAGTACTTC.

This clone was recorded once. The J gene is TRBJ2-3, the V gene TRBV7-6, with D tentatively TRBD2 (6 bases). CDR1 is SGHVS and CDR2 is FNYEAQ in the germline V gene. V lost 0 bases to trimming and J lost 3 bases, with 13 bases between them. The CDR3 runs to 16 residues. This CDR3 is CASSLAIRGRTDTQYF. The CDR3 bases are TGTGCCAGCAGCTTAGCCATCCGGGGGAGGACAGATACGCAGTATTTT. Full variable domain (outside the CDR3, taken from reference TRBV7-6 and TRBJ2-3): GAGVSQSPRYKVTKRGQDVALRCDPISGHVSLYWYRQALGQGPEFLTYFNYEAQQDKSGLPNDRFSAERPEGSISTLTIQRTEQRDSAMYRCASSLAIRGRTDTQYFGPGTRLTVL.

The J gene is TRBJ2-1, the V gene TRBV29-1; the match to TRBD2 covers 9 bases. Germline trimming cut 7 bases from V and 9 bases from J; bases unmatched to any gene: 10. Germline V gives CDR1 SQVTM, CDR2 ANQGSEA. The CDR3 is 13 amino acids. The CDR3 DNA reads as TGCAGCGGCGCGGCGGGAGGGTCGGCTGAGCAGTTCTTC. It codes for CSGAAGGSAEQFF.

With regard to this clone: One end of the junction varies from germline; a read error may be responsible. The rearrangement uses TRBV7-7 and TRBJ2-7; a possible D gene is TRBD2 (5 bases). Germline CDR1 and CDR2: SSHAT and FNYEAQ (reference sequence). There are 16 residues in the CDR3. The CDR3 DNA reads as TGTGCTAGCAGCCGTGACGGACCAACGGGGATCTCCGAGCAGTACTTC. This translates into CASSRDGPTGISEQYF.

The rearrangement uses TRBV6-5 and TRBJ1-3, with unresolved D. The CDR3 extends over 13 amino acids. Germline CDR1 and CDR2: MNHEY and SVGAGI. V was shortened by 4 bases and J by 2 bases, with 6 bases between the two germline ends. The CDR3 sequence: CASSLTTGNTIYF. The CDR3 DNA follows: TGTGCCAGCAGTTTGACAACTGGAAACACCATATATTTT.

The V call is TRBV6-1, the J call TRBJ2-3; 13 bases are shared with TRBD2. CDR1 and CDR2 from the germline V gene are MNHNS and SASEGT. The CDR3 is 14 residues long. Trimming removed 7 bases from V and 8 bases from J; junction bases left unmatched: 6. The CDR3 DNA reads as TGTGCCAGCACGCCGGGACTAGCGGGACGTACGCAGTATTTT. Protein product: CASTPGLAGRTQYF.

J is TRBJ1-1 and V is TRBV29-1; D gene uncertain. This CDR3 comprises 13 residues. CDR1 is SQVTM and CDR2 is ANQGSEA in the germline V gene. V was trimmed by 4 bases and J by 1 base, leaving 10 bases between them. CDR3 in DNA: TGCAGCGTTGTAGTCCCGCGGAACACTGAAGCTTTCTTT. Translated, it gives CSVVVPRNTEAFF.

The chain is built from TRBV5-4 and TRBJ1-1, with D perhaps TRBD1 (5 bases). Trimming removed 4 bases at V and 4 bases at J, with 8 bases between. Looked up from germline, CDR1 is SGHNT and CDR2 is YYREEE (reference sequence). The CDR3 loop spans 12 amino acids. The CDR3 DNA reads TGTGCCAGCAGCCCGCAGGGCACTGAAGCTTTCTTT. Translation: CASSPQGTEAFF.

Remarks on this clone: A junction boundary mismatches the germline segment, possibly from a read error. The J gene is TRBJ1-3, the V gene TRBV7-2; no firm D call. The CDR3 covers 13 residues. The germline gives CDR1 SGHTA, CDR2 FQGNSA. CDR3 residues: CASSLAGIPTPHF. The CDR3 DNA follows: TGTGCCAGCAGCTTAGCTGGTATTCCTACCCCCCATTTT. The full variable domain, in which reference TRBV7-2 and TRBJ1-3 provide the parts outside the CDR3, is GAGVSQSPSNKVTEKGKDVELRCDPISGHTALYWYRQSLGQGLEFLIYFQGNSAPDKSGLPSDRFSAERTGGSVSTLTIQRTQQEDSAVYLCASSLAGIPTPHFGEGSWLTVV.

This chain connects TRBV5-1 to TRBJ2-7; 7 nucleotides agree with TRBD1. There are 12 residues in the CDR3. Germline CDR1 is SGHRS and CDR2 is YFSETQ. J lost 5 bases, V lost 3 bases, and 2 bases had no gene match. The CDR3 nucleotides read TGCGCCAGCAGCTACCAGGGGGACGAGCAGTACTTC. Amino acid sequence: CASSYQGDEQYF. The whole variable domain, remainder taken from reference TRBV5-1 and TRBJ2-7, is KAGVTQTPRYLIKTRGQQVTLSCSPISGHRSVSWYQQTPGQGLQFLFEYFSETQRNKGNFPGRFSGRQFSNSRSEMNVSTLELGDSALYLCASSYQGDEQYFGPGTRLTVT.

The chain links TRBV30 to TRBJ1-1, with a possible D match to TRBD1 (5 bases). V was shortened by 4 bases and J by 7 bases, with 10 bases between the two germline ends. CDR1 is GTSNPN and CDR2 is SVGIG in the germline V gene (reference sequence). CDR3 length equals 11 residues. Here the CDR3 DNA reads TGTGCCTGGAAGTGGGGGTATGAAGCTTTCTTT. Its protein product is CAWKWGYEAFF.

This clone was seen a handful of times. The V call is TRBV14, the J call TRBJ1-2; D is undetermined. The CDR3 consists of 13 residues. CDR1 is SGHDN and CDR2 is FVKESK in the germline V gene. Trimming cost V 1 base and J 8 bases, with 11 bases left between them. The CDR3 spells CASSQGRERGYTF. DNA of the CDR3: TGTGCCAGCAGCCAAGGAAGGGAAAGGGGCTACACCTTC.

In its sample, this clone was seen a few times. V and J are TRBV2 and TRBJ2-1, with 9 bases aligning to TRBD2. Germline V gene sequence: CDR1 SNHLY, CDR2 FYNNEI. The trim removed 7 bases at V and 5 bases at J, leaving 3 bases unmatched. This CDR3 is built from 13 residues. The CDR3 DNA reads TGTGCCAGCAAACGGACTAGCGACAATGAGCAGTTCTTC. Translating it yields CASKRTSDNEQFF.

This clone was counted only a few times. This chain joins TRBV5-6 and TRBJ2-7; D remains ambiguous. In germline, CDR1 is SGHDT, CDR2 YYEEEE. Trimming pared 0 bases from V and 3 bases from J, leaving 4 bases between. The length of the CDR3 is 12 residues. In nucleotides, the CDR3 is TGTGCCAGCAGCTTGGTAGGCTACGAGCAGTACTTC. Its protein is CASSLVGYEQYF.

J is TRBJ1-5 and V is TRBV7-9; TRBD1 aligns across 7 bases. The CDR3 has 14 amino acids. The germline V gene encodes CDR1 SEHNR and CDR2 FQNEAQ (reference sequence). With 5 bases clipped from V and 4 bases from J, the junction kept 5 bases outside the gene matches. The CDR3 spells CASSGDSPNQPQHF. The CDR3 nucleotides read TGTGCCAGCAGCGGGGACAGCCCGAATCAGCCCCAGCATTTT.

The chain is built from TRBV19 and TRBJ2-1; no clear D. The CDR3 is 16 amino acids. V lost 8 bases and J lost 0, with 17 bases in between. Germline V CDR1 and CDR2: LNHDA, SQIVND (reference sequence). The CDR3 spells CASHPRSASSYNEQFF. CDR3 DNA sequence: TGTGCCAGTCACCCAAGGAGTGCCAGCTCCTACAATGAGCAGTTCTTC.

J is TRBJ1-2 and V is TRBV27, with D maybe TRBD1 (6 bases). CDR3 length equals 13 residues. Trimming removed 8 bases at V and 5 bases at J, with 15 bases between. Germline V gene data show CDR1 as MNHEY and CDR2 as SMNVEV (reference sequence). The CDR3 nucleotides are TGTGCCAGCGCACTGACAGGAGGGTATGGCTACACCTTC. Amino acids: CASALTGGYGYTF.